Listed here are 26 T cell receptor beta chains from one sample, sequenced in a study of cytomegalovirus exposure and HLA in healthy donors. The study ran its PCR with 60 Vbeta and 13 Jbeta primers. Data came from immunoSEQ multiplex PCR; TCRdb stores just in-frame clones and leaves some out. The sample shows about 170,000 clones, about 75% of them seen only once. The sample was PBMCs. The receptors derive from a woman aged 45-65 years in good health and CMV-seropositive.

The sample holds a few counts of this clone. The chain uses TRBV7-8 and TRBJ2-3; 9 nucleotides match TRBD2. The CDR3 loop spans 15 amino acids. The V segment lost 3 bases and the J segment 3 bases; nucleotides outside the gene matches: 4. Germline CDR1 SGHVS, CDR2 FQNEAQ. The CDR3 spells CASSFLAGFTDTQYF. The DNA of the CDR3 is TGTGCCAGCAGCTTCCTAGCGGGGTTTACAGATACGCAGTATTTT.

J is TRBJ1-1 and V is TRBV4-2; D remains unclear. The V and J ends lost 0 bases and 5 bases respectively, with 10 bases between them. Germline V lookup: CDR1 LGHNA, CDR2 YNFKEQ. The CDR3 loop spans 14 amino acids. This CDR3 is CASSQDSVGTEAFF. The CDR3 DNA reads as TGTGCCAGCAGCCAAGATAGCGTTGGGACTGAAGCTTTCTTT.

In this sample, this clone turned up once. The chain recombines TRBV19 with TRBJ2-6; D is possibly TRBD2 (5 bases). This CDR3 is built from 16 residues. The V gene's germline CDR1 is LNHDA and CDR2 SQIVND (reference sequence). The V end lost 4 bases, the J end lost 4 bases, and 14 bases lay between the germline ends. CDR3 bases: TGTGCCAGTAGTACCCTGACCCGGAGGGGGGCCAACGTCCTGACTTTC. Its translation: CASSTLTRRGANVLTF.

This clone was found once. This sequence joins TRBV7-9 and TRBJ1-1, with a tentative D call TRBD1 (5 bases). The germline V and J ends were trimmed by 1 base and 1 base, with 13 bases remaining between them. The germline V gene encodes CDR1 SEHNR and CDR2 FQNEAQ (reference sequence). This CDR3 comprises 16 residues. CDR3 bases: TGTGCCAGCAGCTTAGGGTTCGGGGGAGAGAACACTGAAGCTTTCTTT. Protein: CASSLGFGGENTEAFF. The whole variable domain, remainder taken from reference TRBV7-9 and TRBJ1-1, is DTGVSQNPRHKITKRGQNVTFRCDPISEHNRLYWYRQTLGQGPEFLTYFQNEAQLEKSRLLSDRFSAERPKGSFSTLEIQRTEQGDSAMYLCASSLGFGGENTEAFFGQGTRLTVV.

This chain connects TRBV5-5 to TRBJ1-1; D ambiguous. The CDR3 is made up of 14 amino acids. The germline V gene has CDR1 SGHKS and CDR2 YYEKEE (reference sequence). Trimming removed 4 bases from V and 3 bases from J, with 13 bases in between. Here the CDR3 DNA reads TGTGCCAGCAGCGCTAGCTGGGCTCACACTGAAGCTTTCTTT. This translates into CASSASWAHTEAFF.

The CDR3 DNA follows: TGTGCCAGCATTCTACAGGGTCTAGGAAACACCATATATTTT. It specifies CASILQGLGNTIYF. The V call is TRBV6-6, the J call TRBJ1-3, with D possibly TRBD1 on 6 matching bases. Germline values: CDR1 MNHNY, CDR2 SVGAGI (reference sequence). The ends were cut back, 7 bases at V and 4 bases at J, with 14 bases in the middle. CDR3 length: 14 residues.

Written as DNA, the CDR3 is TGTGCCAGCAGCCACGGACAGGGGCCATACAATGAGCAGTTCTTC. Its protein is CASSHGQGPYNEQFF. This chain uses TRBV11-2 with TRBJ2-1; 9 bases fit TRBD1. V lost 5 bases to trimming and J lost 4 bases; unmatched junction nucleotides: 6. The CDR3 contains 15 residues. Germline V lookup: CDR1 SGHAT, CDR2 FQNNGV. The whole variable domain, remainder taken from reference TRBV11-2 and TRBJ2-1, is EAGVAQSPRYKIIEKRQSVAFWCNPISGHATLYWYQQILGQGPKLLIQFQNNGVVDDSQLPKDRFSAERLKGVDSTLKIQPAKLEDSAVYLCASSHGQGPYNEQFFGPGTRLTVL.

This clone appeared once. This chain links TRBV19 with TRBJ1-1, with a possible D match to TRBD1 (6 bases). Looked up from germline, CDR1 is LNHDA and CDR2 is SQIVND (reference sequence). V lost 2 bases, J lost 0 bases, and 10 bases lay in between. There are 15 residues in the CDR3. This chain's CDR3 is CASSITPGVNTEAFF. The CDR3 bases are TGTGCCAGTAGTATAACCCCAGGGGTGAACACTGAAGCTTTCTTT.

The rearrangement joins TRBV19 to TRBJ2-2, with 13 bases aligning to TRBD2. V shed 4 bases and J 2 bases; nucleotides not matched to a gene: 4. Germline V lookup: CDR1 LNHDA, CDR2 SQIVND (reference sequence). The CDR3 length is 17 residues. The CDR3 DNA reads TGTGCCAGTAGTACGGGACTAGCGGGATACAACACCGGGGAGCTGTTTTTT. Amino acid sequence: CASSTGLAGYNTGELFF.

The table lists this clone with a few counts. This CDR3 is CASSLGQGIYNEQFF. CDR3 bases: TGTGCCAGTAGTCTGGGACAGGGAATCTACAATGAGCAGTTCTTC. The chain carries TRBV19 and TRBJ2-1; TRBD1 aligns across 9 bases. Per the germline V gene, CDR1 is LNHDA and CDR2 is SQIVND (reference sequence). The CDR3 consists of 15 residues. The V and J ends lost 5 bases and 3 bases, in that order; junction bases with no gene match: 5.

The chain links TRBV7-8 to TRBJ2-3; D unresolved. CDR1 is SGHVS, CDR2 FQNEAQ, per germline. Trimming took off 5 bases at V and 5 bases at J, with 8 bases between the two ends. The CDR3 runs to 12 residues. The CDR3, as DNA: TGTGCCAGCAGCCCAGTTGAAGATACGCAGTATTTT. It is translated as CASSPVEDTQYF.

As to this clone: The sample contains more than one DNA sequence encoding this CDR3. The chain links TRBV25-1 to TRBJ1-6; maybe TRBD1 (5 bases). CDR1 and CDR2 (germline): MGHDK, SYGVNS. The CDR3 is made up of 13 amino acids. With 6 bases removed from V and 7 bases from J, the gap between germline ends came to 10 bases. The CDR3 sequence is CASSSGENSPLHF. In DNA, the CDR3 is TGTGCCAGCAGCTCGGGGGAAAATTCACCCCTCCACTTT.

The chain couples TRBV29-1 to TRBJ2-1; 11 positions match TRBD2. Germline CDR1 is SQVTM and CDR2 is ANQGSEA. The CDR3 covers 17 residues. Losses at the gene ends were 2 bases for V and 0 bases for J; bases not matched to a gene: 6. The CDR3 here is CSVELVLAGDSYNEQFF. The CDR3 region has the DNA TGCAGCGTTGAACTGGTACTAGCGGGGGACTCCTACAATGAGCAGTTCTTC.

V and J are TRBV2 and TRBJ1-2; a possible D gene is TRBD1 (6 bases). The germline V and J ends were trimmed by 10 bases and 3 bases, with 12 bases remaining between them. CDR3 size: 12 residues. CDR1 is SNHLY and CDR2 is FYNNEI in the germline V gene. CDR3 bases: TGTGCCACGGGACAAAATCACTATGGCTACACCTTC. Translated: CATGQNHYGYTF.

This rearrangement joins TRBV27 to TRBJ2-7; D not resolved. Looked up from germline, CDR1 is MNHEY and CDR2 is SMNVEV (reference sequence). There are 14 residues in the CDR3. V lost 6 bases and J lost 0, with 12 bases in between. The CDR3: CASSVHRSSYEQYF. The CDR3 nucleotides read TGTGCCAGCAGCGTTCATCGGAGCTCCTACGAGCAGTACTTC.

The chain has TRBV6-1 and TRBJ2-7; 9 nucleotides agree with TRBD1. In germline, CDR1 is MNHNS, CDR2 SASEGT. The trim removed 1 base at V and 4 bases at J, leaving 2 bases unmatched. The CDR3 runs 14 residues. DNA of the CDR3: TGTGCCAGCAGTGAAGGGGGACAGGGTTACGAGCAGTACTTC. Translation gives CASSEGGQGYEQYF.

The genes are TRBV5-4 and TRBJ2-3; 7 bases match TRBD2. V was pared by 0 bases and J by 5 bases, with 6 bases of the junction left unmatched. Looked up from germline, CDR1 is SGHNT and CDR2 is YYREEE (reference sequence). The CDR3 is 15 residues long. The CDR3 bases are TGTGCCAGCAGCTTGGGCGGGACTAACAGAGATACGCAGTATTTT. Its translation is CASSLGGTNRDTQYF.

CDR3 protein: CATSRETVIAGDDLSYEQYF. The CDR3 coding sequence is TGTGCCACCAGCAGAGAGACGGTAATAGCGGGGGACGACCTCTCCTACGAGCAGTACTTC. V usage is TRBV15 and J usage is TRBJ2-7, with 9 bases identical to TRBD2. CDR3 length equals 20 residues. CDR1 is LNHNV, CDR2 YYDKDF, per germline (reference sequence). Trimming at V came to 0 bases and at J to 0 bases, leaving 15 bases not matched to a gene.

This rearrangement joins TRBV6-5 to TRBJ1-6; D not resolved. Per the germline V gene, CDR1 is MNHEY and CDR2 is SVGAGI. V gave up 6 bases and J gave up 9 bases, with 12 bases separating them. This CDR3 spans 13 amino acids. CDR3 coding DNA: TGTGCCAGCAGCTGGGCGGGAAGTTCACCCCTCCACTTT. This translates into CASSWAGSSPLHF.

This clone was counted ten times or more. The sample contains more than one DNA sequence encoding this CDR3. This chain connects TRBV2 to TRBJ1-1; a possible D gene is TRBD1 (5 bases). Germline V gives CDR1 SNHLY, CDR2 FYNNEI. The CDR3 has 11 amino acids. V dropped 6 bases and J dropped 7 bases, with 9 bases sitting between them. The CDR3: CASSYDSEAFF. The CDR3 coding sequence is TGTGCCAGCAGCTACGACAGTGAAGCTTTCTTT.

J is TRBJ2-3 and V is TRBV2; 9 bases agree with TRBD2. Per the germline V gene, CDR1 is SNHLY and CDR2 is FYNNEI. V shed 7 bases and J 9 bases; nucleotides not matched to a gene: 8. This CDR3 is built from 13 residues. The CDR3 sequence: CASTAAGTSTQYF. CDR3 nucleotide sequence: TGTGCCAGCACCGCCGCCGGGACTAGCACGCAGTATTTT.

This rearrangement joins TRBV19 to TRBJ2-1; 10 nucleotides match TRBD1. Germline V lookup: CDR1 LNHDA, CDR2 SQIVND (reference sequence). Trimming cost V 10 bases and J 0 bases; bases outside gene matches: 18. This CDR3 spans 19 amino acids. In nucleotides, the CDR3 is TGTGCCACCCTTCCCACGGGACAGGGGAACGTAGGCTCCTACAATGAGCAGTTCTTC. It translates to CATLPTGQGNVGSYNEQFF.

This clone was detected only a few times. The rearrangement links TRBV18 to TRBJ2-5; D gene unclear. The CDR3 runs 14 residues. The germline V and J ends were trimmed by 0 bases and 5 bases, with 10 bases remaining between them. Germline V CDR1 and CDR2: KGHSH, LQKENI. CDR3 sequence: CASSPPSSPETQYF. The DNA of the CDR3 is TGTGCCAGCTCACCACCTTCCAGTCCCGAGACCCAGTACTTC.

This clone was seen a single time. The chain joins TRBV6-5 to TRBJ2-5; tentatively, D is TRBD1 (6 bases). CDR3 length: 15 amino acids. Trimming removed 4 bases at V and 1 base at J, with 13 bases between. CDR1 is MNHEY and CDR2 is SVGAGI in the germline V gene. The CDR3 nucleotides read TGTGCCAGCAGTTCAGCAGGGGCCGGCCAAGAGACCCAGTACTTC. Its translation: CASSSAGAGQETQYF.

The V gene is TRBV6-1, the J gene TRBJ2-5; possible D gene TRBD1, 6 bases. The CDR3 runs 12 residues. The germline gives CDR1 MNHNS, CDR2 SASEGT. Trimming took off 7 bases at V and 11 bases at J, with 17 bases between the two ends. CDR3 coding DNA: TGTGCCAGCATCCGGGACATGCGAGAGCAGTACTTC. Translation: CASIRDMREQYF.

A remark on this clone: The sample holds other DNA sequences that translate to the same CDR3. The chain couples TRBV19 to TRBJ2-4; perhaps TRBD1 as D (6 bases). Germline CDR1 is LNHDA and CDR2 is SQIVND (reference sequence). V lost 4 bases to trimming and J lost 4 bases, with 11 bases between them. The CDR3 runs to 14 residues. CDR3 sequence reads: CASSNPGDKNIQYF. CDR3 DNA: TGTGCCAGTAGTAATCCAGGGGATAAAAACATTCAGTACTTC.